This is a list of T cell receptor beta chains from one sample in a study of blood T cells in healthy people across ages. TCRdb redid the calling of the 5' RACE reads with MiXCR, one entry per CDR3 protein. There are some 930,000 distinct CDR3 sequences in the sample; about 27% occur only once, and roughly 10% lies in the top ten. Separately, the same data were catalogued under a study of T cells of mothers and their children.

Sequencing was carried out using blood. Source of these receptors: a woman aged 35 to 49 in good health. CDR3s include the opening cysteine and the closing phenylalanine or tryptophan. Each record gives: clone size, V gene, D gene, J gene, CDR3 DNA, CDR3 protein. The D gene is left open where the match is weak. Clone size is not always given. Where it is, it says once, few, many or a class for expanded clones.

clone size: few
V gene: TRBV10-3
D gene: .
J gene: TRBJ2-7
CDR3 DNA: TGTGCCATCAGTGAGTCGCAGGGGTCCTACAATGAGCAGTACTTC
CDR3 protein: CAISESQGSYNEQYF

clone size: .
V gene: TRBV12-3/TRBV12-4
D gene: .
J gene: TRBJ2-1
CDR3 DNA: TGTGCCAGCAGACAACGCGGGGGCCTGTACAATGAGCAGTGCTTC
CDR3 protein: CASRQRGGLYNEQCF

clone size: few
V gene: TRBV5-1
D gene: .
J gene: TRBJ1-1
CDR3 DNA: TGCGCCAGCAGCCCAGGGACTTCCACTGAAGCTTTCTTT
CDR3 protein: CASSPGTSTEAFF

clone size: few
V gene: TRBV28
D gene: .
J gene: TRBJ2-1
CDR3 DNA: TGTGCCAGCAGTTTGCAGGGATCCACCTACAATGAGCAGTTCTTC
CDR3 protein: CASSLQGSTYNEQFF

clone size: few
V gene: TRBV20-1
D gene: TRBD1
J gene: TRBJ2-7
CDR3 DNA: TGCAGTGCTAGCTCATGGGGTCCGGGACAGAGCTACGAGCAGTACTTC
CDR3 protein: CSASSWGPGQSYEQYF

clone size: .
V gene: TRBV27
D gene: .
J gene: TRBJ2-5
CDR3 DNA: TGTGCCAGCAGTTTAGGCAGGCTGGAGACCCAGTACTTC
CDR3 protein: CASSLGRLETQYF

clone size: many
V gene: TRBV7-2
D gene: .
J gene: TRBJ2-5
CDR3 DNA: TGTGCCAGCAGCTTAGTGCGGGGCAGGGAGACCCAGTACTTC
CDR3 protein: CASSLVRGRETQYF

clone size: .
V gene: TRBV7-3
D gene: .
J gene: TRBJ1-1
CDR3 DNA: TGTGCCAGCAGCCACGGCCCGAACACTGAAGCTTTCTTT
CDR3 protein: CASSHGPNTEAFF

clone size: few
V gene: TRBV29-1
D gene: TRBD1
J gene: TRBJ2-5
CDR3 DNA: TGCAGCGTTGAGGGACAGGGTGGAAGAAAAGAGACCCAGTACTTC
CDR3 protein: CSVEGQGGRKETQYF

clone size: few
V gene: TRBV5-1
D gene: .
J gene: TRBJ2-5
CDR3 DNA: TGCGCCAGCAGCTTGCCGGACTTATCGTACCAAGAGACCCCGTACTTC
CDR3 protein: CASSLPDLSYQETPYF

clone size: few
V gene: TRBV20-1
D gene: .
J gene: TRBJ2-3
CDR3 DNA: TGCAGTGTTGCTCTTCGGGATACGCAGTATTTT
CDR3 protein: CSVALRDTQYF

clone size: .
V gene: TRBV4-3
D gene: TRBD1
J gene: TRBJ2-6
CDR3 DNA: TGCGCCAGCAGCCAAGAGGGCGGGACAGGGGCCTCTGGGGCCAACGTCCTGACTTTC
CDR3 protein: CASSQEGGTGASGANVLTF

clone size: few
V gene: TRBV28
D gene: TRBD1
J gene: TRBJ1-2
CDR3 DNA: TGTGCCAGCAGTTTGTCGTATGACAGGGGGGGTGATGGCTACACCTTC
CDR3 protein: CASSLSYDRGGDGYTF

clone size: few
V gene: TRBV7-2
D gene: TRBD2
J gene: TRBJ2-5
CDR3 DNA: TGTGCCAGCAGCCGTAGCGGGCGGGGAGAGACCCAGTACTTC
CDR3 protein: CASSRSGRGETQYF

clone size: .
V gene: TRBV5-4
D gene: .
J gene: TRBJ1-2
CDR3 DNA: TGTGCCAGCAGAGCCCGTCCCTCCTCTGGCTACACCTTC
CDR3 protein: CASRARPSSGYTF

clone size: .
V gene: TRBV9
D gene: .
J gene: TRBJ1-1
CDR3 DNA: TGTGCCAGCAGCCCTCACGGGGGGGCTGAAGCTTTCTTT
CDR3 protein: CASSPHGGAEAFF

clone size: .
V gene: TRBV20-1
D gene: .
J gene: TRBJ1-1
CDR3 DNA: TGCAGTGCTAGAGCCGGGACCAATATTTACACTGAAGCTTTCTTT
CDR3 protein: CSARAGTNIYTEAFF

clone size: .
V gene: TRBV7-2
D gene: .
J gene: TRBJ2-5
CDR3 DNA: TGTGCCAGCAGCTTACGGCGGAAAGTCCAAGAGACCCAGTACTTC
CDR3 protein: CASSLRRKVQETQYF

clone size: .
V gene: TRBV6-6
D gene: .
J gene: TRBJ1-3
CDR3 DNA: TGTGCCAGCCAGGATCGAAACACCATATATTTT
CDR3 protein: CASQDRNTIYF

clone size: few
V gene: TRBV15
D gene: .
J gene: TRBJ1-4
CDR3 DNA: TGTGCCACCAGCCCCCGGAGTGGAACTAATGAAAAACTGTTTTTT
CDR3 protein: CATSPRSGTNEKLFF

clone size: .
V gene: TRBV29-1
D gene: .
J gene: TRBJ1-1
CDR3 DNA: TGCAGCGTCCCTGGGATAGGGGCTGAAGCTTTCTTT
CDR3 protein: CSVPGIGAEAFF

clone size: few
V gene: TRBV5-1
D gene: TRBD1
J gene: TRBJ2-1
CDR3 DNA: TGCGCCAGCAGCTTCACCGGGACAGAGTCCTACAATGAGCAGTTCTTC
CDR3 protein: CASSFTGTESYNEQFF

clone size: .
V gene: TRBV7-2
D gene: .
J gene: TRBJ1-6
CDR3 DNA: TGTGCCAGCAGTACGGGGCGGAATTCACCCCTCCACTTT
CDR3 protein: CASSTGRNSPLHF

clone size: few
V gene: TRBV4-3
D gene: .
J gene: TRBJ1-1
CDR3 DNA: TGCGCCAGCAGCCAAGGGGGGGGCTTAGCTGAAGCTTTCTTT
CDR3 protein: CASSQGGGLAEAFF

clone size: .
V gene: TRBV7-2
D gene: TRBD1
J gene: TRBJ2-5
CDR3 DNA: TGTGCCAGCAGCTTGTGGGGGACAGGGACGGAGACCCAGTACTTC
CDR3 protein: CASSLWGTGTETQYF

clone size: few
V gene: TRBV11-1
D gene: TRBD1
J gene: TRBJ2-1
CDR3 DNA: TGTGCCAGCAGCCTACCCCGGGACAGGGGGGACAATGAGCAGTTCTTC
CDR3 protein: CASSLPRDRGDNEQFF

clone size: .
V gene: TRBV4-2
D gene: TRBD1
J gene: TRBJ2-3
CDR3 DNA: TGTGCCAGCAGCCTTTCCGGGACAGGGGTTCTTGGAGATACGCAGTATTTT
CDR3 protein: CASSLSGTGVLGDTQYF

clone size: .
V gene: TRBV9
D gene: .
J gene: TRBJ1-1
CDR3 DNA: TGTGCCAGCAGCGTAGGGGAGGGGCCCTACACTGAAGCTTTCTTT
CDR3 protein: CASSVGEGPYTEAFF

clone size: .
V gene: TRBV5-6
D gene: TRBD1
J gene: TRBJ2-7
CDR3 DNA: TGTGCCAGCAGCTTGGTTGGCAGGGGGCTGGAAGAGCAGTACTTC
CDR3 protein: CASSLVGRGLEEQYF

clone size: few
V gene: TRBV28
D gene: .
J gene: TRBJ2-7
CDR3 DNA: TGTGCCAGCCTAGGAACACCCGGGACGGAAACACGCGAGCAGTACTTC
CDR3 protein: CASLGTPGTETREQYF

clone size: .
V gene: TRBV6-1
D gene: .
J gene: TRBJ1-5
CDR3 DNA: TGTGCCAGCAGCTCGGGGTCGCTGGCTTGGGGCAATCAGCCCCAGCATTTT
CDR3 protein: CASSSGSLAWGNQPQHF

clone size: many
V gene: TRBV5-1
D gene: .
J gene: TRBJ1-2
CDR3 DNA: TGCGCCAGCAGCTTAGGGGATACCGGGACGACTATTGGGGGCTACACCTTC
CDR3 protein: CASSLGDTGTTIGGYTF

clone size: .
V gene: TRBV29-1
D gene: TRBD2
J gene: TRBJ2-7
CDR3 DNA: TGCAGCGTTACAGTGGGACTAGCGGTGCGAGGGGATCACGAGCAGTACTTC
CDR3 protein: CSVTVGLAVRGDHEQYF

clone size: .
V gene: TRBV5-1
D gene: .
J gene: TRBJ2-3
CDR3 DNA: TGCGCCAGCAGCGAAGGATCACCTTCAGATACGCAGTATTTT
CDR3 protein: CASSEGSPSDTQYF

clone size: .
V gene: TRBV12-3/TRBV12-4
D gene: .
J gene: TRBJ1-2
CDR3 DNA: TGTGCCAGCAGTCTTGGGGGGGACGGCTATGGCTACACCTTC
CDR3 protein: CASSLGGDGYGYTF

clone size: .
V gene: TRBV15
D gene: .
J gene: TRBJ1-6
CDR3 DNA: TGTGCCACCAGCAGTCGACCATCCTCTTCACCCCTCCACTTT
CDR3 protein: CATSSRPSSSPLHF

clone size: .
V gene: TRBV28
D gene: TRBD1
J gene: TRBJ2-7
CDR3 DNA: TGTGCCAGCAGTTTAGGGACAGGACCAGAAGAGCAGTACTTC
CDR3 protein: CASSLGTGPEEQYF

clone size: .
V gene: TRBV5-4
D gene: TRBD2
J gene: TRBJ2-1
CDR3 DNA: TGTGCCAGCAGGTTTAGCGGGGGGAGCTCCTACAATGAGCAGTTCTTC
CDR3 protein: CASRFSGGSSYNEQFF